This T cell receptor (beta chain) is drawn from a study of post-analysis software for immune sequencing data (dated by TCRdb to the mid-2010s). Context from the whole study: Recorded disease courses included relapsing-remitting, secondary progressive and progressive-relapsing multiple sclerosis, with some patients lacking subtype annotation. The multiple sclerosis patient repertoires were compared with 11 previously published healthy control repertoires from donors aged about 6 to 28 years. A subset of samples was prepared in parallel using single-end sample barcoding, then pooled and co-amplified after Illumina adapter ligation.

Overall results and qualifications from the work: Direct clustering with F measure revealed strong co-clustering of samples prepared in the same batch, which led to a batch-effect correction. The multiple sclerosis patient group was slightly younger than the control group. A handful of TRBV segments, including TRBV5-6, TRBV5-1 and TRBV20-1, were significantly more frequent in patients than controls. Significantly lower normalized Chao1 diversity was found in multiple sclerosis patients than in controls, suggesting substantial peripheral T-cell clonal expansion.

The library was prepared using PCR. Sequenced using an Illumina HiSeq 2500. To reduce PCR and sequencing biases, unique molecular identifiers were built into the TCR beta cDNA libraries. Every 1 to 10 million input T cells yielded roughly 500,000 cDNA molecules, meaning each molecule approximated one T cell. Patient libraries were prepared and sequenced with the same protocol used for the earlier healthy control dataset. Within a given batch, samples were prepared together, multiplexed and sequenced on the same HiSeq lane. The authors' analysis ran thus. MIGEC handled the raw barcoded reads, throwing out single-read molecular identifier groups before consensus assembly and CDR3 extraction. VDJtools was used for post-analysis of the clonotype tables, with diversity normalized by down-sampling every dataset to the smallest sample size. In repertoire overlap clustering, CDR3 amino acid sequences, but not nucleotide sequences, were matched to correct batch-related cross-sample contamination. The raw public data were reprocessed by TCRdb itself: fastp quality trimming at Q25, MiXCR clonotype calling, in-frame beta chains only. All rows with the same CDR3 protein become a single entry with the most common DNA and genes. The authors' filters were not applied to this entry. For this sample there are a few hundred thousand distinct CDR3 sequences; 36% appear just once. The top ten clones comprise under 5.5% of the sample.

The germline V gene specifies SQVTM as CDR1 and ANQGSEA as CDR2. V and J are truncated by 0 bases and 8 bases respectively, leaving an intervening sequence of 14 bases. The cysteine opens and the phenylalanine closes a CDR3 of 14 amino acids. The only DNA kept is the CDR3, 42 bases in frame from the first base. TCR beta repertoires were profiled from peripheral blood of approximately 13 young patients with multiple sclerosis to demonstrate the VDJtools post-analysis software. The multiple sclerosis patients were children and adolescents between roughly 6 and 16 years of age. As concerns this clonotype: Its antigen target is currently unknown. No base quality information exists; no much larger clone differs at one position.

The TCR sequence derives from a girl aged 10 to 17 with multiple sclerosis. The sequence is built from TRBV29-1 and TRBJ2-1; a tentative D call is TRBD2 (6 bases match). Material for sequencing was blood. The sequenced DNA is TGCAGCGTTGAAGAGACTGGCGGGACCGATGAGCAGTTCTTC. It translates as CSVEETGGTDEQFF.